One TCR beta chain is described in this entry. Its antigen remains unknown. The data stem from a study of T cell repertoires in cytomegalovirus infection. Looking at the study overall: It was recently identified HLA-C-restricted and well-studied HLA-B-restricted CMV epitopes that the study used. Shared public TCR beta signatures pointed to both CMV infection and a matching HLA type. Study-wide findings and caveats: People with CMV and the relevant HLA were identified by cumulative public TCR beta family frequency. Across the ex vivo response, the dominant clonotypes were HLA-C-restricted CMV-specific TCR beta clonotypes.

TCRdb fed the reads into MiXCR, producing one record per CDR3 protein. The sample consists of about 700,000 distinct CDR3 sequences, around a third of them appearing once. The sample was cultured PBMCs, taken from culture after CMV antigen stimulation. The receptor was isolated from a human donor in good health (CMV status not recorded). Some clones in this sample may be carry-over from other donors' samples.

CDR3 nucleotides: TGCAGTGCTACCACAGGGGAAGTAAACATTCAGTACTTC. Encoded protein: CSATTGEVNIQYF. The chain joins TRBV20-1 to TRBJ2-4; 7 bases match TRBD1. The V segment lost 4 bases and the J segment 6 bases; nucleotides outside the gene matches: 6. The CDR3 length is 13 residues. Per germline, CDR1 DFQATT and CDR2 SNEGSKA (reference sequence).